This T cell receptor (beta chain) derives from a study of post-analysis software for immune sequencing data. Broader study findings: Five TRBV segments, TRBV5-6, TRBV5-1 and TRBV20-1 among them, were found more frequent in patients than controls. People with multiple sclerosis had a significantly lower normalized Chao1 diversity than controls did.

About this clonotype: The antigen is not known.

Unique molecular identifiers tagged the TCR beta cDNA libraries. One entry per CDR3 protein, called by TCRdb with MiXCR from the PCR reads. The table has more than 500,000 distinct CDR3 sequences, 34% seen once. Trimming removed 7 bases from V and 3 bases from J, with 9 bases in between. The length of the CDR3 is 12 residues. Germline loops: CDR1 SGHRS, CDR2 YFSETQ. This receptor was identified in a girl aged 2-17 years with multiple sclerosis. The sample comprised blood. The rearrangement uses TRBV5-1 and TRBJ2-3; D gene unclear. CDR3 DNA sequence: TGCGCCAGCGGGTCGATGACAGATACGCAGTATTTT. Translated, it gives CASGSMTDTQYF.